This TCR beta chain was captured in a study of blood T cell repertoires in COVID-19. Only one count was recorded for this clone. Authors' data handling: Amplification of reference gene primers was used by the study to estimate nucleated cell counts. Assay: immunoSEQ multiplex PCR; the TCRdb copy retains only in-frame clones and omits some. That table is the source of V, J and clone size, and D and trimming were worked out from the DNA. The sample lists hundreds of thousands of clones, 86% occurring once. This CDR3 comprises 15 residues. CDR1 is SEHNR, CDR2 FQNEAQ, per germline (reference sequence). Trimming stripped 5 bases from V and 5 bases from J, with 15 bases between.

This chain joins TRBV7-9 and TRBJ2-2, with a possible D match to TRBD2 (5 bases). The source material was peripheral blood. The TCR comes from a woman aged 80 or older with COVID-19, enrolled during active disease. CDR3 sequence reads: CASSLAGVGTGELFF. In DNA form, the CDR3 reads TGTGCCAGCAGCCTCGCCGGGGTGGGGACCGGGGAGCTGTTTTTT.